Below are 8 T cell receptor beta chains sequenced from a single sample in a study of glioma-infiltrating T cells after dendritic cell vaccination (dated by TCRdb to about 2016). The time point label for this specimen denotes: after dendritic cell vaccination, including at tumor progression/relapse. Receptor libraries were prepared by the immunoSEQ multiplex PCR assay. TCRdb retrieved this table from immuneACCESS and kept in-frame rearrangements only. Not all clones are present; in checked studies, unresolved V genes account for under half, and no reason is known for the remainder. In this sample the table shows 100,000 or so clones, about 90% of which occur a single time. The ten largest make up approximately 2.7% of the sample. Source: blood, taken after dendritic cell vaccination. These TCRs come from a human donor with glioblastoma.

The chain combines TRBV10-3 with TRBJ2-1, with 7 bases matching TRBD1. CDR1 and CDR2 from the germline V gene are ENHRY and SYGVKD. After removal of 4 bases from V and 7 bases from J, the junction contained 4 bases not matched to a gene. The CDR3 length is 13 residues. The CDR3: CAISGGTANEQFF. For the CDR3, the DNA is TGTGCCATCAGTGGAGGGACAGCTAATGAGCAGTTCTTC.

The V gene is TRBV7-9, the J gene TRBJ2-2; D remains ambiguous. The CDR3 loop spans 14 amino acids. CDR1 and CDR2 (germline): SEHNR, FQNEAQ (reference sequence). V lost 2 bases, J lost 4 bases, and 8 bases lay in between. CDR3 protein: CASSLRASTGELFF. The CDR3 DNA follows: TGTGCCAGCAGCTTACGAGCGAGCACCGGGGAGCTGTTTTTT.

This sequence joins TRBV5-1 and TRBJ1-1; no clear D. The V end lost 3 bases, the J end lost 4 bases, and 16 bases lay between the germline ends. This CDR3 has 15 residues. Germline CDR1 and CDR2: SGHRS and YFSETQ. The CDR3 nucleotides read TGCGCCAGCAGCTCGGAGGGCGTTGAGAGCACTGAAGCTTTCTTT. This sequence encodes CASSSEGVESTEAFF. The full variable domain, with the rest looked up from reference TRBV5-1 and TRBJ1-1, is KAGVTQTPRYLIKTRGQQVTLSCSPISGHRSVSWYQQTPGQGLQFLFEYFSETQRNKGNFPGRFSGRQFSNSRSEMNVSTLELGDSALYLCASSSEGVESTEAFFGQGTRLTVV.

This chain links TRBV30 with TRBJ1-3; TRBD1 aligns across 7 bases. The germline V gene has CDR1 GTSNPN and CDR2 SVGIG (reference sequence). After removal of 2 bases from V and 4 bases from J, the junction contained 5 bases not matched to a gene. The CDR3 has 14 residues. CDR3 DNA: TGTGCCTGGAGTCCGACAGGGAGAGGAAACACCATATATTTT. This codes for CAWSPTGRGNTIYF. Supplemented by reference TRBV30 and TRBJ1-3, the full variable domain reads SQTIHQWPATLVQPVGSPLSLECTVEGTSNPNLYWYRQAAGRGLQLLFYSVGIGQISSEVPQNLSASRPQDRQFILSSKKLLLSDSGFYLCAWSPTGRGNTIYFGEGSWLTVV.

The chain has TRBV2 and TRBJ2-3; weak D call: TRBD2 (6 bases). V was shortened by 2 bases and J by 2 bases, with 14 bases between the two germline ends. Germline V gene lookup returns CDR1 SNHLY and CDR2 FYNNEI. The CDR3 is made up of 16 amino acids. The CDR3 nucleotides are TGTGCCAGCAGTGAACAGGGTAGCGGCTTCACAGATACGCAGTATTTT. Its protein is CASSEQGSGFTDTQYF.

The rearrangement links TRBV2 to TRBJ1-4; TRBD1 aligns across 7 bases. V shed 1 base, J shed 7 bases, and the junction held 3 bases outside the gene matches. CDR3 length: 14 residues. The germline gives CDR1 SNHLY, CDR2 FYNNEI. This CDR3 reads CASSEDRGGEKLFF. The CDR3 region has the DNA TGTGCCAGCAGTGAAGACAGGGGTGGTGAAAAACTGTTTTTT.

The chain has TRBV2 and TRBJ1-5; 12 bases line up with TRBD1. CDR3 size: 15 residues. After removal of 6 bases from V and 5 bases from J, the junction contained 5 bases not matched to a gene. In germline, CDR1 is SNHLY, CDR2 FYNNEI. The CDR3, as DNA: TGTGCCAGCAGGTCCGGGACAGGGGGCGATCAGCCCCAGCATTTT. Translated, it gives CASRSGTGGDQPQHF.

This CDR3 reads CASSLERRGSPLHF. The CDR3 coding sequence is TGTGCCAGCAGCTTAGAACGCAGGGGTTCACCCCTCCACTTT. The V and J genes are TRBV11-2 and TRBJ1-6, with TRBD1 as a possible D gene (6 bases). CDR1 SGHAT and CDR2 FQNNGV come from the germline V gene. The CDR3 runs to 14 residues. V lost 0 bases to trimming and J lost 9 bases, with 9 bases between them.